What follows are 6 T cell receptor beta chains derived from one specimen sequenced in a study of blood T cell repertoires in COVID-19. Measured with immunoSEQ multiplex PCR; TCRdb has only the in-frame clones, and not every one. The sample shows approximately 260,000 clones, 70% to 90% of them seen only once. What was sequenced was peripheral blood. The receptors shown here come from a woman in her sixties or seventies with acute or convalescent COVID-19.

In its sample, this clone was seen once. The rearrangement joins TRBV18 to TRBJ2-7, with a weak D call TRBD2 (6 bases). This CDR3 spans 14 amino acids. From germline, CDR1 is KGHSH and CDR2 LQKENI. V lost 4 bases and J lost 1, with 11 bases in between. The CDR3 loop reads CASSQGAGSYEQYF. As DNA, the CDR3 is TGTGCCAGCTCACAGGGCGCGGGGTCCTACGAGCAGTACTTC.

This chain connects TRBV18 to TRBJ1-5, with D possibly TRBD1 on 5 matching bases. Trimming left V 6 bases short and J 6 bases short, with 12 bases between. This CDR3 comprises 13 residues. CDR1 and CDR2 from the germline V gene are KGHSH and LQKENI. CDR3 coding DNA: TGTGCCAGCTCTAGACAGTCGGGTCAGCCCCAGCATTTT. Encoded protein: CASSRQSGQPQHF.

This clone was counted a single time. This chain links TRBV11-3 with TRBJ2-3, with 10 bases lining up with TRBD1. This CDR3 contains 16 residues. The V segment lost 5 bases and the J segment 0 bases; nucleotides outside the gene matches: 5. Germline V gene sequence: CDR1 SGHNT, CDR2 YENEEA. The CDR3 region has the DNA TGTGCCAGCAGCCACGACAGGGGGCGGAGCACAGATACGCAGTATTTT. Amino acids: CASSHDRGRSTDTQYF.

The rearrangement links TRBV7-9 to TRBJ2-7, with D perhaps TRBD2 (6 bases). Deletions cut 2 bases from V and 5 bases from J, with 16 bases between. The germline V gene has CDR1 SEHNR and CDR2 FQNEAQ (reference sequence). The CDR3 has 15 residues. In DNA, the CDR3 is TGTGCCAGCAGCTTAAGCGGGCGACGGAGGGACGAGCAGTACTTC. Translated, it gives CASSLSGRRRDEQYF.

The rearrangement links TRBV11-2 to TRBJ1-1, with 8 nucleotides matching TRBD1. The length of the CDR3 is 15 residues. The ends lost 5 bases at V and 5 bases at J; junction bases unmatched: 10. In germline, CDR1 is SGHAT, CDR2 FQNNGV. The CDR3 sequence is CASSVRTGQGTEAFF. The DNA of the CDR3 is TGTGCCAGCAGCGTGCGGACAGGGCAAGGGACTGAAGCTTTCTTT.

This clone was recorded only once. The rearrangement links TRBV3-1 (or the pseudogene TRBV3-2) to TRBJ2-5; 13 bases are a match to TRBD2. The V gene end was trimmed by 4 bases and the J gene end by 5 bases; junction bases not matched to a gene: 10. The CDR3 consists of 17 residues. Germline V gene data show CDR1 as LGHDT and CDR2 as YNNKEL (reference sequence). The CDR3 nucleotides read TGTGCCAGCAGCCCCCGGACTAGCGGGGGACGGGGGGAGACCCAGTACTTC. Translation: CASSPRTSGGRGETQYF.